This T cell receptor beta chain was captured by sequencing in a study of shared clonotypes between healthy human individuals. The repertoire was sequenced with immunoSEQ multiplex PCR; TCRdb's copy has only in-frame clones and lacks some. Here the sample spans 1 million to 1.3 million clones, 78% being singletons. The length of the CDR3 is 13 residues. V lost 3 bases to trimming and J lost 1 base, with 6 bases between them. Germline V gene sequence: CDR1 ENHRY, CDR2 SYGVKD. The chain couples TRBV10-3 to TRBJ2-5; D is undetermined. The sequence was collected from a man between 18 and 35 years old in good health. Some clones in this sample may be carry-over from other donors' samples. The specimen was memory CD4+ T cells from PBMCs. The subset is: CD45RA-negative fraction. The CDR3 DNA is TGTGCCATCAGTGACCAAGGCCAAGAGACCCAGTACTTC. Translated, it gives CAISDQGQETQYF.